These 18 T cell receptor beta chains came from one sample sequenced in a study of T cell repertoires in cytomegalovirus infection. TCRdb fed the reads into MiXCR, producing one record per CDR3 protein. The data show about 180,000 distinct CDR3 sequences, 13% to 15% seen once. Sequenced sample: PBMCs. The receptors were gathered from a human donor in good health (CMV status not recorded). Some clones in this sample may be carry-over from other donors' samples.

The chain recombines TRBV20-1 with TRBJ2-2; D might be TRBD1 (5 bases). Trimming cost V 3 bases and J 1 base, with 15 bases left between them. This CDR3 region has 16 residues. Germline CDR1 reads DFQATT; CDR2 reads SNEGSKA (reference sequence). The CDR3 DNA reads TGCAGTGCTAGGAGGCAAGCAGGGATGAACACCGGGGAGCTGTTTTTT. Translation gives CSARRQAGMNTGELFF.

The chain uses TRBV6-6 and TRBJ1-3; 9 positions match TRBD1. With V trimmed by 1 base and J by 2 bases, 6 bases remained unmatched. The CDR3 spans 17 residues. Germline CDR1 and CDR2: MNHNY and SVGAGI (reference sequence). This CDR3 reads CASSYFPGQGAGNTIYF. The CDR3 DNA is TGTGCCAGCAGTTACTTCCCGGGACAGGGTGCTGGAAACACCATATATTTT.

This clonotype was found a few times. This chain joins TRBV5-5 and TRBJ1-6; 9 bases line up with TRBD1. Germline V gene lookup returns CDR1 SGHKS and CDR2 YYEKEE (reference sequence). V shed 3 bases, J shed 6 bases, and the junction held 10 bases outside the gene matches. This CDR3 spans 17 amino acids. Here the CDR3 reads CASSYTGTGTLNSPLHF. The CDR3 nucleotides read TGTGCCAGCAGCTACACCGGGACAGGGACCCTTAATTCACCCCTCCACTTT. The variable domain in full, with the rest retrieved from reference TRBV5-5 and TRBJ1-6, is DAGVTQSPTHLIKTRGQQVTLRCSPISGHKSVSWYQQVLGQGPQFIFQYYEKEERGRGNFPDRFSARQFPNYSSELNVNALLLGDSALYLCASSYTGTGTLNSPLHFGNGTRLTVT.

The table lists this clonotype with many counts. V and J are TRBV7-2 and TRBJ2-1; D uncertain. Germline assignment: CDR1 SGHTA and CDR2 FQGNSA. V lost 1 base, J lost 7 bases, and 5 bases lay in between. The CDR3 is 12 residues long. In DNA form, the CDR3 reads TGTGCCAGCAGCTTAGTGGGTAATGAGCAGTTCTTC. It codes for CASSLVGNEQFF.

This clonotype was recorded a few times. CDR3 protein: CASSLALTSGGRTDTQYF. DNA for the CDR3: TGTGCCAGCAGCTTAGCTTTAACTAGCGGGGGGCGCACAGATACGCAGTATTTT. This sequence joins TRBV7-6 and TRBJ2-3; 12 positions match TRBD2. The CDR3 runs 18 residues. Looked up from germline, CDR1 is SGHVS and CDR2 is FNYEAQ. With 0 bases clipped from V and 1 base from J, the junction kept 5 bases outside the gene matches. The complete variable domain, with remaining parts taken from reference TRBV7-6 and TRBJ2-3, reads GAGVSQSPRYKVTKRGQDVALRCDPISGHVSLYWYRQALGQGPEFLTYFNYEAQQDKSGLPNDRFSAERPEGSISTLTIQRTEQRDSAMYRCASSLALTSGGRTDTQYFGPGTRLTVL.

This clonotype showed up just a few times. The chain recombines TRBV5-4 with TRBJ2-5, with 8 bases that match TRBD2. Germline V lookup: CDR1 SGHNT, CDR2 YYREEE (reference sequence). The V and J ends lost 6 bases and 3 bases, in that order; junction bases with no gene match: 10. The CDR3 totals 15 residues. The CDR3 reads CASNLGGTREETQYF. Here the CDR3 DNA reads TGTGCCAGCAATTTAGGCGGGACTAGAGAAGAGACCCAGTACTTC.

The V gene is TRBV28, the J gene TRBJ1-4; D call uncertain. CDR1 MDHEN and CDR2 SYDVKM come from the germline V gene. The CDR3 sequence is 14 residues long. With 7 bases removed from V and 3 bases from J, the gap between germline ends came to 12 bases. The CDR3 loop is CASTSEGPNEKLFF. The CDR3 bases are TGTGCCAGCACCTCCGAGGGCCCTAATGAAAAACTGTTTTTT.

This clonotype has a handful of counts. This chain connects TRBV12-3 or TRBV12-4 to TRBJ1-1; tentative D call: TRBD1 (6 bases). This CDR3 has 15 amino acids. Trimming removed 2 bases from V and 4 bases from J, with 14 bases in between. CDR3 in amino acids: CASSLIGQGITEAFF. The CDR3 region has the DNA TGTGCCAGCAGTTTAATCGGTCAGGGGATCACTGAAGCTTTCTTT.

Notes on this clonotype: Being one base from a much bigger clone, this may be a read error. The V and J genes are TRBV6-6 and TRBJ2-3; 11 bases line up with TRBD2. The CDR3 runs to 14 residues. V was clipped by 6 bases and J by 8 bases; unmatched bases: 7. Looked up from germline, CDR1 is MNHNY and CDR2 is SVGAGI (reference sequence). The CDR3 coding sequence is TGTGCCAGCAGACCCGGACTAGCGGGCGCTACGCAGTATTTT. Encoded protein: CASRPGLAGATQYF.

In its sample, this clonotype was seen many times. The gene calls are TRBV28 and TRBJ1-1; no definite D call. This CDR3 comprises 13 residues. The germline V gene has CDR1 MDHEN and CDR2 SYDVKM. V was shortened by 5 bases and J by 5 bases, with 12 bases between the two germline ends. In DNA, the CDR3 is TGTGCCAGCAGTGCTCCCGGGCAAACTGAAGCTTTCTTT. It specifies CASSAPGQTEAFF.

In its sample, this clonotype was seen many times. This chain links TRBV7-2 with TRBJ2-3, with 7 positions matching TRBD2. Germline values: CDR1 SGHTA, CDR2 FQGNSA. CDR3 length equals 16 residues. Trimming took 3 bases from V and 0 from J; bases not matched to a gene: 6. Written as DNA, the CDR3 is TGTGCCAGCAGCTTGGGGAGCGGGGTCAGCACAGATACGCAGTATTTT. Translation gives CASSLGSGVSTDTQYF.

As regards this clonotype: A read error may explain this, as a much larger clone is one base away. V is TRBV7-8 and J is TRBJ2-2; D gene ambiguous. Germline V gene data show CDR1 as SGHVS and CDR2 as FQNEAQ. The CDR3 consists of 13 residues. The CDR3 sequence: CTSSLGLGRELFF. In DNA form, the CDR3 reads TGTACCAGCAGCTTAGGTCTGGGCAGGGAGCTGTTTTTT.

The V and J genes are TRBV6-6 and TRBJ2-7; tentative D call: TRBD1 (6 bases). With 4 bases removed from V and 2 bases from J, the gap between germline ends came to 21 bases. The CDR3 spans 17 residues. The germline V gene encodes CDR1 MNHNY and CDR2 SVGAGI (reference sequence). CDR3 DNA sequence: TGTGCCAGCAGTTGGGGACACGGATACGATGAACCCTACGAGCAGTACTTC. As protein: CASSWGHGYDEPYEQYF.

The rearrangement uses TRBV28 and TRBJ2-7; 12 nucleotides align to TRBD1. Germline V lookup: CDR1 MDHEN, CDR2 SYDVKM. After removal of 11 bases from V and 5 bases from J, the junction contained 13 bases not matched to a gene. CDR3 length: 15 amino acids. The CDR3 DNA is TGTGCCTGTACCGATGCGGGACAGGGGGCAAACGAGCAGTACTTC. Translating gives CACTDAGQGANEQYF.

This clonotype appeared a few times. Relative to the germline gene, one junction end is altered; a read error may explain this. CDR3 nucleotides: TGTGCCAGCAGTACCCATCAACAGGGAGATTTT. It specifies CASSTHQQGDF. This chain connects TRBV28 to TRBJ1-3, with D possibly TRBD1 on 6 matching bases. CDR3 size: 11 residues. Germline lookup yields CDR1 MDHEN and CDR2 SYDVKM.

Comment on this clonotype: A much more abundant neighbour one base away suggests this may be a read error. The V call is TRBV20-1, the J call TRBJ2-7; D ambiguous. Germline lookup yields CDR1 DFQATT and CDR2 SNEGSKA (reference sequence). The CDR3 has 13 residues. CDR3 nucleotide sequence: TGCAGTGCTAGGGACCCGAGCTCCTGCGAGCAGTACTTC. Encoded protein: CSARDPSSCEQYF.

This clonotype was counted ten times or more. The chain carries TRBV7-9 and TRBJ2-3; 9 nucleotides align to TRBD2. Germline assignment: CDR1 SEHNR and CDR2 FQNEAQ (reference sequence). J gave up 2 bases and V 3 bases, and 6 bases lay outside the gene matches. The CDR3 sequence is 16 residues long. The CDR3: CASSFSLAGTTDTQYF. The CDR3 coding sequence is TGTGCCAGCAGCTTTTCCCTAGCGGGAACCACAGATACGCAGTATTTT.

This clonotype was seen ten or more times. The rearrangement joins TRBV7-2 to TRBJ2-6, with 7 bases lining up with TRBD1. The CDR3 runs 17 residues. CDR1 is SGHTA and CDR2 is FQGNSA in the germline V gene. The J segment lost 2 bases and the V segment lost 3 bases, leaving 7 bases of the junction unmatched. The CDR3 here is CASSLAGGKTGANVLTF. The CDR3, as DNA: TGTGCCAGCAGCTTGGCAGGGGGTAAAACTGGGGCCAACGTCCTGACTTTC.